The clone carrying this T cell receptor beta chain was counted once. Focal radiation plus CTLA-4 blockade with ipilimumab was administered to patients who had chemo-refractory metastatic non-small-cell lung cancer. The data were obtained in a study of radiotherapy plus CTLA-4 blockade in lung cancer. In the study overall: Among patients, over 15% showed objective responses, and over 30% had disease control.

CDR3 length: 15 amino acids. V lost 5 bases and J lost 0, with 11 bases in between. The germline CDR1 and CDR2 sequences are SGHTA and FQGNSA. Repertoires were generated with immunoSEQ multiplex PCR, while TCRdb's copy carries only in-frame clones and drops some. There are tens of thousands of clones in the sample; approximately 86% occur only once, and 2% to 2.5% lies in the top ten. This chain joins TRBV7-2 and TRBJ2-1; D unresolved. The sequencing here drew on peripheral blood, taken from a patient treated with radiotherapy plus ipilimumab. The source of this sequence is a human donor with non-small cell lung cancer who had a partial response to radiotherapy plus ipilimumab. The CDR3 DNA reads as TGTGCCAGCAGCCCTCGTAAGAGCTCCTACAATGAGCAGTTCTTC. Its translation is CASSPRKSSYNEQFF. The full variable domain, its missing parts supplied by reference TRBV7-2 and TRBJ2-1, is GAGVSQSPSNKVTEKGKDVELRCDPISGHTALYWYRQSLGQGLEFLIYFQGNSAPDKSGLPSDRFSAERTGGSVSTLTIQRTQQEDSAVYLCASSPRKSSYNEQFFGPGTRLTVL.